Shown below are 31 T cell receptor beta chains from a single sample sequenced in a study of a mutant IDH1 vaccine in newly diagnosed glioma. Time point reported: week 11, during vaccination. Alongside topical imiquimod, each dose of vaccine comprised 300 ug of mutant IDH1 20-mer peptide. What these receptors recognize is not known. Profiled with immunoSEQ multiplex PCR; TCRdb holds only in-frame clones, not every one. The top ten clones hold around 6% of a sample with tens of thousands of clones, around 92% of them seen once. The sequencing used PBMCs, collected from a glioma patient whose treatment included an IDH1 peptide vaccine. The receptor source for this set is a woman aged 35 to 49 with glioma.

V is TRBV7-9 and J is TRBJ1-4, with TRBD1 as a possible D gene (5 bases). CDR1 is SEHNR, CDR2 FQNEAQ, per germline (reference sequence). V was shortened by 4 bases and J by 7 bases, with 13 bases between the two germline ends. This CDR3 spans 14 amino acids. The CDR3 here is CASSSMRGVEKLFF. The CDR3 DNA sequence: TGTGCCAGCAGCTCTATGCGGGGGGTTGAAAAACTGTTTTTT.

This clone showed up just a few times. The rearrangement uses TRBV2 and TRBJ1-1, with D tentatively TRBD1 (6 bases). The germline V gene encodes CDR1 SNHLY and CDR2 FYNNEI. This CDR3 is 14 amino acids long. Between the trimmed V and J ends, which lost 3 bases and 2 bases, there was a span of 10 bases. This chain's CDR3 is CASSDRGSNTEAFF. The CDR3 DNA reads as TGTGCCAGCAGTGACAGGGGTAGCAACACTGAAGCTTTCTTT.

The CDR3 sequence is CAWSVPTLVNYGYTF. The CDR3 coding sequence is TGTGCCTGGAGTGTACCCACCTTGGTGAATTATGGCTACACCTTC. The chain combines TRBV30 with TRBJ1-2; no clear D gene. CDR1 is GTSNPN and CDR2 is SVGIG in the germline V gene (reference sequence). The V and J ends lost 0 bases and 5 bases respectively, with 16 bases between them. This CDR3 is built from 15 residues.

The rearrangement joins TRBV19 to TRBJ1-5, with TRBD1 matching 8 bases. The trim removed 6 bases at V and 6 bases at J, leaving 16 bases unmatched. The CDR3 spans 17 residues. Germline V gene data show CDR1 as LNHDA and CDR2 as SQIVND (reference sequence). The CDR3, as DNA: TGTGCCAGTAGAGACGGTACCGGGACAGGAGGGACTCAGCCCCAGCATTTT. It codes for CASRDGTGTGGTQPQHF.

The chain joins TRBV10-1 to TRBJ2-7; possibly TRBD2 for D (6 bases). Trimming took off 0 bases at V and 3 bases at J, with 6 bases between the two ends. The germline V gene has CDR1 WNHNN and CDR2 SYGVQD (reference sequence). This CDR3 region has 13 residues. This CDR3 reads CASSESGGYEQYF. The CDR3 region has the DNA TGCGCCAGCAGTGAGTCGGGAGGCTACGAGCAGTACTTC.

This clone was seen only once. The chain links TRBV5-5 to TRBJ2-7; 8 nucleotides align to TRBD1. This CDR3 contains 14 residues. Germline CDR1 is SGHKS and CDR2 is YYEKEE (reference sequence). Trimming took 2 bases from V and 4 from J; bases not matched to a gene: 5. The CDR3 loop is CASSFVQGVYEQYF. The CDR3 DNA reads TGTGCCAGCAGCTTTGTACAGGGGGTATACGAGCAGTACTTC. Complete variable domain (other parts from reference TRBV5-5 and TRBJ2-7): DAGVTQSPTHLIKTRGQQVTLRCSPISGHKSVSWYQQVLGQGPQFIFQYYEKEERGRGNFPDRFSARQFPNYSSELNVNALLLGDSALYLCASSFVQGVYEQYFGPGTRLTVT.

DNA for the CDR3: TGTGCCAGCAGCTTTGGCGGCAGTTATCAGCCCCAGCATTTT. Its protein is CASSFGGSYQPQHF. The rearrangement links TRBV7-2 to TRBJ1-5; unclear D gene. The CDR3 is 14 amino acids. The V and J ends lost 3 bases and 5 bases respectively, with 11 bases between them. The germline V gene has CDR1 SGHTA and CDR2 FQGNSA.

This sequence joins TRBV19 and TRBJ2-7; D unclear. Germline V CDR1 and CDR2: LNHDA, SQIVND (reference sequence). This CDR3 comprises 13 residues. Between the trimmed V and J ends, which lost 5 bases and 5 bases, there was a span of 13 bases. The CDR3 sequence: CASSVRRSDEQYF. DNA for the CDR3: TGTGCCAGTAGTGTCCGCAGGAGTGACGAGCAGTACTTC.

The chain has TRBV18 and TRBJ2-7; D is perhaps TRBD1 (6 bases). The CDR3 is 13 residues long. V shed 3 bases and J shed 2 bases, with 8 bases lying between them. The germline V gene has CDR1 KGHSH and CDR2 LQKENI. CDR3 residues: CASSPGDTYEQYF. The CDR3 DNA reads as TGTGCCAGCTCACCGGGGGACACCTACGAGCAGTACTTC.

The CDR3 loop is CASSPQRRGVMGNTIYF. The DNA for the CDR3 is TGCGCCAGCAGCCCACAGCGTCGGGGCGTAATGGGAAACACCATATATTTT. J is TRBJ1-3 and V is TRBV4-3, with D perhaps TRBD1 (5 bases). Trimming stripped 4 bases from V and 4 bases from J, with 20 bases between. CDR3 length: 17 amino acids. Per germline, CDR1 LGHNA and CDR2 YSLEER.

V usage is TRBV4-1 and J usage is TRBJ1-3; TRBD1 might be the D (6 bases). Trimming pared 1 base from V and 4 bases from J, leaving 17 bases between. Germline V lookup: CDR1 MGHRA, CDR2 YSYEKL. This CDR3 is 17 amino acids long. CDR3 nucleotides: TGCGCCAGCAGCCAAGGAGGGGGAGGGTTCATGGGAAACACCATATATTTT. As protein: CASSQGGGGFMGNTIYF.

This clone was detected a few times. The genes are TRBV2 and TRBJ1-5, with 7 bases matching TRBD1. The germline gives CDR1 SNHLY, CDR2 FYNNEI. The CDR3 has 15 residues. Germline trimming cut 5 bases from V and 5 bases from J; bases unmatched to any gene: 9. The CDR3: CASSKDSGGHQPQHF. For the CDR3, the DNA is TGTGCCAGCAGTAAGGATTCAGGGGGACATCAGCCCCAGCATTTT.

This chain connects TRBV5-4 to TRBJ2-1; 8 nucleotides align to TRBD2. CDR1 SGHNT and CDR2 YYREEE come from the germline V gene (reference sequence). Trimming at V came to 0 bases and at J to 2 bases, leaving 1 base not matched to a gene. This CDR3 is built from 15 residues. In nucleotides, the CDR3 is TGTGCCAGCAGCTTGGCAGCGGGGGCCTACAATGAGCAGTTCTTC. Encoded protein: CASSLAAGAYNEQFF. The full variable domain, rest sourced from reference TRBV5-4 and TRBJ2-1, is ETGVTQSPTHLIKTRGQQVTLRCSSQSGHNTVSWYQQALGQGPQFIFQYYREEENGRGNFPPRFSGLQFPNYSSELNVNALELDDSALYLCASSLAAGAYNEQFFGPGTRLTVL.

The chain links TRBV7-8 to TRBJ1-5; 12 nucleotides match TRBD1. The CDR3 totals 15 residues. With 3 bases clipped from V and 5 bases from J, the junction kept 2 bases outside the gene matches. The germline V gene encodes CDR1 SGHVS and CDR2 FQNEAQ. The CDR3 here is CASSFGTGGYQPQHF. The DNA for the CDR3 is TGTGCCAGCAGCTTCGGGACAGGGGGCTATCAGCCCCAGCATTTT.

J is TRBJ1-4 and V is TRBV29-1; D unclear. Germline V gene sequence: CDR1 SQVTM, CDR2 ANQGSEA. This CDR3 has 14 residues. V gave up 4 bases and J gave up 8 bases, with 17 bases separating them. DNA of the CDR3: TGCAGCGTTGCCGAAGTATTCGGTGGAGAAAAACTGTTTTTT. Its protein product is CSVAEVFGGEKLFF.

This chain joins TRBV7-9 and TRBJ1-5; D gene unclear. Germline assignment: CDR1 SEHNR and CDR2 FQNEAQ (reference sequence). The ends were cut back, 5 bases at V and 2 bases at J, with 4 bases in the middle. The CDR3 loop spans 12 amino acids. CDR3 bases: TGTGCCAGCAGCCCCGGCAATCAGCCCCAGCATTTT. It yields the protein CASSPGNQPQHF.

The rearrangement uses TRBV19 and TRBJ1-5, with TRBD1 as a possible D gene (5 bases). Germline V gene data show CDR1 as LNHDA and CDR2 as SQIVND (reference sequence). The V end lost 0 bases, the J end lost 7 bases, and 10 bases lay between the germline ends. The CDR3 loop spans 14 amino acids. CDR3 sequence: CASSIDLGVQPQHF. CDR3 DNA sequence: TGTGCCAGTAGTATAGATCTGGGGGTCCAGCCCCAGCATTTT.

This clone was observed a few times. The chain is built from TRBV1 and TRBJ2-2. TRBV1 is marked as a pseudogene. There are 16 residues in the CDR3. Here the CDR3 reads CTSSHFFRGWTGELFF. The CDR3 region has the DNA TGCACCAGCAGCCACTTTTTTCGGGGCTGGACCGGGGAGCTGTTTTTT.

The chain has TRBV6-5 and TRBJ1-2; D ambiguous. The CDR3 has 14 amino acids. The germline V and J ends were trimmed by 0 bases and 2 bases, with 7 bases remaining between them. Germline V lookup: CDR1 MNHEY, CDR2 SVGAGI. The CDR3 loop is CASSYSRFNYGYTF. CDR3 DNA sequence: TGTGCCAGCAGTTACTCGAGGTTCAACTATGGCTACACCTTC.

This chain's CDR3 is CASRWDSSTDTQYF. The CDR3 coding sequence is TGTGCCAGTAGGTGGGACTCTAGCACAGATACGCAGTATTTT. V usage is TRBV19 and J usage is TRBJ2-3, with D tentatively TRBD2 (6 bases). V lost 6 bases to trimming and J lost 0 bases, with 10 bases between them. Germline lookup yields CDR1 LNHDA and CDR2 SQIVND (reference sequence). CDR3 length: 14 amino acids.

Notes on this clone: The junction departs from germline at one end; a sequencing error may be responsible. This rearrangement joins TRBV7-9 to TRBJ1-1; no clear D. In germline, CDR1 is SEHNR, CDR2 FQNEAQ (reference sequence). This CDR3 comprises 13 residues. The CDR3 sequence is CASRLGGVSEAFF. The CDR3 coding sequence is TGTGCCAGCCGCTTGGGTGGGGTTTCTGAAGCTTTCTTT.

This clone occurred a few times. The junction departs from the called germline gene at one end, perhaps through a read error. J is TRBJ2-7 and V is TRBV30; 7 positions agree with TRBD1. CDR3 length: 13 residues. Germline V gene data show CDR1 as GTSNPN and CDR2 as SVGIG (reference sequence). The CDR3 reads CAWSLRDSYERYF. The DNA of the CDR3 is TGTGCCTGGAGTTTACGGGACAGTTACGAGCGGTACTTC.

The gene calls are TRBV6-5 and TRBJ2-5; weak D call: TRBD2 (7 bases). The CDR3 spans 15 residues. CDR1 and CDR2 (germline): MNHEY, SVGAGI. V lost 0 bases, J lost 5 bases, and 13 bases lay in between. The CDR3 is CASSYSGGGIETQYF. The CDR3 DNA sequence: TGTGCCAGCAGTTACTCGGGGGGGGGCATCGAGACCCAGTACTTC.

V is TRBV7-6 and J is TRBJ2-2; TRBD1 matches 7 bases. Germline V lookup: CDR1 SGHVS, CDR2 FNYEAQ. This CDR3 spans 15 amino acids. With V trimmed by 4 bases and J by 5 bases, 7 bases remained unmatched. CDR3 in DNA: TGTGCCAGCAGCTCGTGGTCACAGGGGACCGGGGAGCTGTTTTTT. Amino acid sequence: CASSSWSQGTGELFF.

The V gene is TRBV5-1, the J gene TRBJ2-1; D may be TRBD2 (5 bases). This CDR3 contains 16 residues. V lost 4 bases and J lost 5, with 19 bases in between. Per the germline V gene, CDR1 is SGHRS and CDR2 is YFSETQ. CDR3 region: CASSQSSQAGHNEQFF. CDR3 DNA sequence: TGCGCCAGCAGCCAGAGCTCCCAGGCGGGCCACAATGAGCAGTTCTTC.

The rearrangement joins TRBV10-2 to TRBJ1-4, with D maybe TRBD1 (5 bases). V was cut by 3 bases and J by 6 bases, with 14 bases left in between. CDR3 length equals 15 residues. The V gene's germline CDR1 is WSHSY and CDR2 SAAADI. This chain's CDR3 is CASSDPGGGDEKLFF. CDR3 in DNA: TGCGCCAGCAGTGACCCAGGAGGAGGGGATGAAAAACTGTTTTTT.

This clone was seen only once. V and J are TRBV11-2 and TRBJ1-1; D might be TRBD1 (5 bases). V was trimmed by 1 base and J by 5 bases, leaving 14 bases between them. The CDR3 contains 15 residues. Germline-derived CDR1 and CDR2 are SGHAT and FQNNGV. This CDR3 is CASSLASGGVTEAFF. The CDR3 bases are TGTGCCAGCAGCTTAGCTTCCGGGGGGGTGACTGAAGCTTTCTTT.

This chain connects TRBV5-1 to TRBJ2-3, with D possibly matching TRBD2 (5 bases). The V end was cut by 0 bases, the J end by 4 bases, with 9 bases between. The CDR3 length is 14 residues. Germline V lookup: CDR1 SGHRS, CDR2 YFSETQ. CDR3 sequence: CASSLEGRADTQYF. The CDR3 nucleotides read TGCGCCAGCAGCTTGGAAGGGCGGGCAGATACGCAGTATTTT.

The chain links TRBV6-1 to TRBJ1-1; D unclear. The CDR3 is made up of 13 amino acids. V was cut by 2 bases and J by 2 bases, with 6 bases left in between. CDR1 is MNHNS and CDR2 is SASEGT in the germline V gene. DNA for the CDR3: TGTGCCAGCAGTGAAAGGAGCAACACTGAAGCTTTCTTT. This codes for CASSERSNTEAFF.

The gene calls are TRBV2 and TRBJ2-5; TRBD1 or TRBD2 may be the D gene (5 bases each). The CDR3 loop spans 14 amino acids. V lost 5 bases and J 4 bases, leaving 14 bases between the germline ends. Germline V gene sequence: CDR1 SNHLY, CDR2 FYNNEI. CDR3 sequence reads: CASSLGRERETQYF. CDR3 nucleotides: TGTGCCAGCAGTTTGGGCAGGGAGCGAGAGACCCAGTACTTC.

The chain carries TRBV6-6 and TRBJ1-4; D call uncertain. Germline V gene sequence: CDR1 MNHNY, CDR2 SVGAGI (reference sequence). The CDR3 extends over 14 amino acids. The V gene lost 4 bases and the J gene lost 3 bases, with 9 bases spanning the gap. This CDR3 is CASSFLQSNEKLFF. The CDR3 nucleotides are TGTGCCAGCAGTTTTTTACAGTCTAATGAAAAACTGTTTTTT.